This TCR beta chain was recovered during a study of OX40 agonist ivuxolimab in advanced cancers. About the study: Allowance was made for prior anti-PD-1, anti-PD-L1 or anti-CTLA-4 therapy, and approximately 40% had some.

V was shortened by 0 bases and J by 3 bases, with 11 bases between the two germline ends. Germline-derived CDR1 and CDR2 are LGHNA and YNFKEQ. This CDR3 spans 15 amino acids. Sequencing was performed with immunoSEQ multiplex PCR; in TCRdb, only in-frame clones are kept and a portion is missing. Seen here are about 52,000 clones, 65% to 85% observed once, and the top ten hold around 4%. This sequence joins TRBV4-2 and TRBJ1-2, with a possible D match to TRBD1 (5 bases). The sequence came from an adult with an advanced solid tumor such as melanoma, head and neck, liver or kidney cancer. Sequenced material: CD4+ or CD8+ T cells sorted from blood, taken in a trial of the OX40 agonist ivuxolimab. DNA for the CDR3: TGTGCCAGCAGCCAAGAGCGCAGGGCCGACTATGGCTACACCTTC. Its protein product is CASSQERRADYGYTF.